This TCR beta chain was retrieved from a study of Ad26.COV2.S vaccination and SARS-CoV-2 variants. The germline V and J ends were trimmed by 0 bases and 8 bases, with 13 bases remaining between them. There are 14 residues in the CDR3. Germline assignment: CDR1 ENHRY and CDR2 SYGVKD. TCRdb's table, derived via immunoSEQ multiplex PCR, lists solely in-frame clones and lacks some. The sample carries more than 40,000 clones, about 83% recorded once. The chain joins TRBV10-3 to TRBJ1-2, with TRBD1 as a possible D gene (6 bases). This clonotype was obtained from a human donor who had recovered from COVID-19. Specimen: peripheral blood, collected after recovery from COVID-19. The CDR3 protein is CAISESPGARGYTF. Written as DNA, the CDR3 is TGTGCCATCAGTGAGTCTCCGGGGGCGCGGGGCTACACCTTC.